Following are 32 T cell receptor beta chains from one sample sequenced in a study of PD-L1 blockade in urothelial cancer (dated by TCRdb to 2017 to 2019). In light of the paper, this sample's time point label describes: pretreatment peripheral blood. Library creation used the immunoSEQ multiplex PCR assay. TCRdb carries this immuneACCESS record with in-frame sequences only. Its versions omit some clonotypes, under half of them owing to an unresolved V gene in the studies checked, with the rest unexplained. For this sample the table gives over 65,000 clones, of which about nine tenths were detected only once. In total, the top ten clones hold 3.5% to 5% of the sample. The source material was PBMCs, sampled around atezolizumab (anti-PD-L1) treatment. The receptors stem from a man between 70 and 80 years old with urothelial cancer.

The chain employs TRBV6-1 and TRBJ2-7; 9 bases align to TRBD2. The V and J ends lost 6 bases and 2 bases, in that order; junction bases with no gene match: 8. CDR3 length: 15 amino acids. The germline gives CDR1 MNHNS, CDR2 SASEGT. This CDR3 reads CASRPPTSGTYEQYF. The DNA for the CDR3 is TGTGCCAGCAGGCCCCCGACTAGCGGCACCTACGAGCAGTACTTC.

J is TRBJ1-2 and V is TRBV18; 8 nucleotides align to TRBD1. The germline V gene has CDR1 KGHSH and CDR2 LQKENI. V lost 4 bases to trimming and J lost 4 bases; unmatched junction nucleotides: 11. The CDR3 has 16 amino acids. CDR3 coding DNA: TGTGCCAGCTCACTTAAGAAGGGACAGGACATCTATGGCTACACCTTC. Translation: CASSLKKGQDIYGYTF.

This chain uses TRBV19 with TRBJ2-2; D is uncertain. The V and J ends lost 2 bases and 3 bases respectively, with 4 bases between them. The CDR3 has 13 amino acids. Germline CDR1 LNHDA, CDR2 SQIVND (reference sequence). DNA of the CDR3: TGTGCCAGTAGTATAACAGACACCGGGGAGCTGTTTTTT. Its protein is CASSITDTGELFF.

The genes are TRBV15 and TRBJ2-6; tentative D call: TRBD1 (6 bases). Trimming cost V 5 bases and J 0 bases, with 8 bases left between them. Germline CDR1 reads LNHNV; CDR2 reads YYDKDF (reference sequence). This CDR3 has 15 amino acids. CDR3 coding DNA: TGTGCCACCAGCGGACAGCACTCTGGGGCCAACGTCCTGACTTTC. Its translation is CATSGQHSGANVLTF.

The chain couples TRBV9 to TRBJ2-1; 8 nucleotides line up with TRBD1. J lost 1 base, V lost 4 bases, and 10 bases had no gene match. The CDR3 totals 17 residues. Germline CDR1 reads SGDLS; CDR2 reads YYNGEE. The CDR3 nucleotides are TGTGCCAGCAGCCCCGAGAGACAGGGGTTTTCCTACAATGAGCAGTTCTTC. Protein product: CASSPERQGFSYNEQFF. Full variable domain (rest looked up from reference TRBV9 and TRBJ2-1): DSGVTQTPKHLITATGQRVTLRCSPRSGDLSVYWYQQSLDQGLQFLIQYYNGEERAKGNILERFSAQQFPDLHSELNLSSLELGDSALYFCASSPERQGFSYNEQFFGPGTRLTVL.

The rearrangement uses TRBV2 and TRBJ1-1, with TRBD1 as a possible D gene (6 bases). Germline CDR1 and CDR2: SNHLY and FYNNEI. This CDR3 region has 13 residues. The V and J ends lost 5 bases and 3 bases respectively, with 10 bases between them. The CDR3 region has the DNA TGTGCCAGCAGTTACAGGGTAGACACTGAAGCTTTCTTT. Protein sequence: CASSYRVDTEAFF. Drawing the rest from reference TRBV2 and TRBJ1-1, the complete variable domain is EPEVTQTPSHQVTQMGQEVILRCVPISNHLYFYWYRQILGQKVEFLVSFYNNEISEKSEIFDDQFSVERPDGSNFTLKIRSTKLEDSAMYFCASSYRVDTEAFFGQGTRLTVV.

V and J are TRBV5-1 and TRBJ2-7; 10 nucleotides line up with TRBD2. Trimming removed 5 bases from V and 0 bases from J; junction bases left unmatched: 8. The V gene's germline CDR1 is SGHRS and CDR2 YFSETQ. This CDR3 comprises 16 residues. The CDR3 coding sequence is TGCGCCAGCAGGTGGACTAGCGGCCAGAGCTCCTACGAGCAGTACTTC. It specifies CASRWTSGQSSYEQYF.

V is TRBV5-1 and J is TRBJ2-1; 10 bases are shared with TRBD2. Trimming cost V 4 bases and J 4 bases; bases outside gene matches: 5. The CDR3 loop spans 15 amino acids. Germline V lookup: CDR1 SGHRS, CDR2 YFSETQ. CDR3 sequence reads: CASSVKTSGYNEQFF. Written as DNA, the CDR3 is TGCGCCAGCAGCGTGAAGACTAGCGGGTACAATGAGCAGTTCTTC.

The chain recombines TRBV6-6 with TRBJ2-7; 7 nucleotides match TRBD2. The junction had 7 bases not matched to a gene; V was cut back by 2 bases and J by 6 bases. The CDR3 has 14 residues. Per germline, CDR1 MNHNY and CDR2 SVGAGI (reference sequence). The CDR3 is CASSYGAGVGEQYF. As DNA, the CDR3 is TGTGCCAGCAGTTACGGGGCGGGAGTCGGCGAGCAGTACTTC.

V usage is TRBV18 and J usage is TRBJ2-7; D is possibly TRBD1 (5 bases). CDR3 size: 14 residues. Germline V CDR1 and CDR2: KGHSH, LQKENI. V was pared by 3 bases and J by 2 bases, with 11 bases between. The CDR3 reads CASSPSTATYEQYF. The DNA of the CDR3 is TGTGCCAGCTCACCCTCGACAGCCACCTACGAGCAGTACTTC.

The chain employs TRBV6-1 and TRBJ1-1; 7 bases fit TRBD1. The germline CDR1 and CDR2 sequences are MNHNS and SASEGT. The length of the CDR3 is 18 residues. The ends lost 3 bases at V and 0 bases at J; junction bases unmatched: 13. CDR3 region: CASSERQGRRTLNTEAFF. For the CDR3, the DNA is TGTGCCAGCAGTGAGAGACAGGGCCGGCGCACATTGAACACTGAAGCTTTCTTT.

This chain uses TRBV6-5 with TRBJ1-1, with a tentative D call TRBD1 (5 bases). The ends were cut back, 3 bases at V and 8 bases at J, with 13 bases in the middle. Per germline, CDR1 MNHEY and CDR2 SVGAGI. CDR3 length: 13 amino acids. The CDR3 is CASSYAGAREAFF. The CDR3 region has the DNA TGTGCCAGCAGTTATGCTGGGGCCCGGGAAGCTTTCTTT.

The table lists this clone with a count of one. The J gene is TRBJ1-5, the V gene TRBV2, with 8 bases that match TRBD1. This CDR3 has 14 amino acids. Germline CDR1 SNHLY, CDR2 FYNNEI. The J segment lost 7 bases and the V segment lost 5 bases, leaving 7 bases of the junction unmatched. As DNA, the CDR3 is TGTGCCAGCAGTCCCTGGACAGGGAGACAGCCCCAGCATTTT. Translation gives CASSPWTGRQPQHF.

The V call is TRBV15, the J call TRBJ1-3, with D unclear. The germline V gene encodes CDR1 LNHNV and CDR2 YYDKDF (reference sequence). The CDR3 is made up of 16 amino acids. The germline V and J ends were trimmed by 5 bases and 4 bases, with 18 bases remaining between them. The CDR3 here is CATSPLTSTVGNTIYF. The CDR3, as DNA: TGTGCCACCAGCCCCCTCACCTCAACGGTCGGAAACACCATATATTTT.

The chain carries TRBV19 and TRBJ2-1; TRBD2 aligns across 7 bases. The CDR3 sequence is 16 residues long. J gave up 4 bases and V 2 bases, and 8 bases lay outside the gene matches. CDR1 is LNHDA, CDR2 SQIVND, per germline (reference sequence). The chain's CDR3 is CASSIRRTSDYNEQFF. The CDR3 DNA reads TGTGCCAGTAGTATACGCCGAACTAGCGATTACAATGAGCAGTTCTTC.

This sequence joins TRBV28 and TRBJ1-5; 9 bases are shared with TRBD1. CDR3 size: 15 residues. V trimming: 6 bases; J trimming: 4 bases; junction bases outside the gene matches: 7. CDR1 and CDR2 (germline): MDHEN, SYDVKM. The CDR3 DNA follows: TGTGCCAGCAGGGGGGACAGGGTTTTTAATCAGCCCCAGCATTTT. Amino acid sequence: CASRGDRVFNQPQHF. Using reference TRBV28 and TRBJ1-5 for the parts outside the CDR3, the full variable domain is DVKVTQSSRYLVKRTGEKVFLECVQDMDHENMFWYRQDPGLGLRLIYFSYDVKMKEKGDIPEGYSVSREKKERFSLILESASTNQTSMYLCASRGDRVFNQPQHFGDGTRLSIL.

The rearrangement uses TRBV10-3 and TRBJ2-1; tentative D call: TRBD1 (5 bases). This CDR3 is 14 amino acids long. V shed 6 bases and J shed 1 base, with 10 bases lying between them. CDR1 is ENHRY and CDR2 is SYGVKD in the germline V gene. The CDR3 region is CAIRSTESYNEQFF. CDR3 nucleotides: TGTGCCATCAGGTCGACAGAATCCTACAATGAGCAGTTCTTC.

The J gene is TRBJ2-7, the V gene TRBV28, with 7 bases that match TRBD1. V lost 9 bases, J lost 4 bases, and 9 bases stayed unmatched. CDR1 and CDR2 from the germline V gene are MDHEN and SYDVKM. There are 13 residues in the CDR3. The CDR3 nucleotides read TGTGCCAGTAGAACAGGGGTACGGTACGAGCAGTACTTC. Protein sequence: CASRTGVRYEQYF.

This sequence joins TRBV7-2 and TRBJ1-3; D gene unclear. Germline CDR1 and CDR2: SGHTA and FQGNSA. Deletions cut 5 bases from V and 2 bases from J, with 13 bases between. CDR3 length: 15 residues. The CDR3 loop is CASSGSWRAGNTIYF. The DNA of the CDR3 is TGTGCCAGCAGCGGGTCGTGGAGGGCTGGAAACACCATATATTTT.

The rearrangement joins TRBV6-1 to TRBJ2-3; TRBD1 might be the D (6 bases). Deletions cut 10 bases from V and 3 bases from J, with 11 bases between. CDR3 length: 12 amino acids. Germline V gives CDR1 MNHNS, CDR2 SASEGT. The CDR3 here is CATRTDTDTQYF. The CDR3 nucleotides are TGTGCCACCAGGACAGATACAGATACGCAGTATTTT.

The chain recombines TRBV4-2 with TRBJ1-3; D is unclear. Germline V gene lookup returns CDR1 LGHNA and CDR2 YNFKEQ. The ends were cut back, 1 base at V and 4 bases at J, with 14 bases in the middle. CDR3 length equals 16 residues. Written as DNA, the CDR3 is TGTGCCAGCAGCCAAGCTCCCCTATCGGGGGGAAACACCATATATTTT. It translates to CASSQAPLSGGNTIYF.

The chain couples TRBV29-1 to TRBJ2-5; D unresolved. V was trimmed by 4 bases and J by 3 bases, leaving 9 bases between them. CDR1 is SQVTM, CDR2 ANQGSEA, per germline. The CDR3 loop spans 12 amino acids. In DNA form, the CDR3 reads TGCAGCGTTGCGTGGCGGAAAGAGACCCAGTACTTC. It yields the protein CSVAWRKETQYF.

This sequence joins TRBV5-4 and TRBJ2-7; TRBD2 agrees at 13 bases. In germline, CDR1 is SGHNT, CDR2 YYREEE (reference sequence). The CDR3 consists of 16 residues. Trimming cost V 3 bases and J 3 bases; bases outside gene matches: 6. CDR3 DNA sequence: TGTGCCAGCAGCTCTGGACTAGCGGGGGCAATCTACGAGCAGTACTTC. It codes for CASSSGLAGAIYEQYF.

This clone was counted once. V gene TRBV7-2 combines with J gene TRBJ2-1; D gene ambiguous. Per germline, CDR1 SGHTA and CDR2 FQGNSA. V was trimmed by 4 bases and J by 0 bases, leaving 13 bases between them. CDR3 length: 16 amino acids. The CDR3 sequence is CASSSAASSSYNEQFF. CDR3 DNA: TGTGCCAGCAGCTCGGCAGCGTCAAGCTCCTACAATGAGCAGTTCTTC. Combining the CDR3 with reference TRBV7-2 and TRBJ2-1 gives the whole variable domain GAGVSQSPSNKVTEKGKDVELRCDPISGHTALYWYRQSLGQGLEFLIYFQGNSAPDKSGLPSDRFSAERTGGSVSTLTIQRTQQEDSAVYLCASSSAASSSYNEQFFGPGTRLTVL.

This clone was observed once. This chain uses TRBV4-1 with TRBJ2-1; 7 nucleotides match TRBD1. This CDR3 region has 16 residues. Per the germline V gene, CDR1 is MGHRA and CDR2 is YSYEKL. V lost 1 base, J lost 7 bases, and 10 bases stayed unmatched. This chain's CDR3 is CASSQVGRGYGNEQFF. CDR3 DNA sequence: TGCGCCAGCAGCCAAGTCGGCAGGGGGTATGGGAATGAGCAGTTCTTC.

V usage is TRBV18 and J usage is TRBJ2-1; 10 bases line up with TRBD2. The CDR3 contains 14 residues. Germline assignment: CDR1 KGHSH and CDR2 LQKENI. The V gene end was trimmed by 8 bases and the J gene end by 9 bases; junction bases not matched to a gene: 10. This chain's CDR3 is CASHSGRAIGEQFF. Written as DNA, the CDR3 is TGTGCCAGCCACAGCGGGAGGGCCATTGGTGAGCAGTTCTTC.

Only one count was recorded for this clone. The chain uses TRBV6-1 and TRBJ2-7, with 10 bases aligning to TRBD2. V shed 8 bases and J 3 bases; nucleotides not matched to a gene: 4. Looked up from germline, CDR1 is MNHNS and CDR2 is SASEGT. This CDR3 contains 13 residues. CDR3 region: CASWASGSYEQYF. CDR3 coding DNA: TGTGCCAGCTGGGCTAGCGGGAGCTACGAGCAGTACTTC.

The CDR3 here is CASRKPGLALSDTQYF. CDR3 in DNA: TGTGCCAGCAGAAAACCGGGACTAGCTCTCTCAGATACGCAGTATTTT. V and J are TRBV5-6 and TRBJ2-3; 9 bases agree with TRBD2. The length of the CDR3 is 16 residues. Germline V gene lookup returns CDR1 SGHDT and CDR2 YYEEEE. V shed 5 bases and J 4 bases; nucleotides not matched to a gene: 11.

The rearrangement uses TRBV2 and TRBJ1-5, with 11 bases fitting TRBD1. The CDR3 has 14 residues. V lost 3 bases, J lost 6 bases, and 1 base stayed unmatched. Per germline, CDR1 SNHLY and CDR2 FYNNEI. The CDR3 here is CASSEGQGGQPQHF. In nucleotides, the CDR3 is TGTGCCAGCAGTGAGGGACAGGGGGGTCAGCCCCAGCATTTT.

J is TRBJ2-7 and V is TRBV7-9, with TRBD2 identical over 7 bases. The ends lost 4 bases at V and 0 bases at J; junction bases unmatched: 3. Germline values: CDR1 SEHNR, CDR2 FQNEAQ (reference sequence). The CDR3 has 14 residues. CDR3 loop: CASSSTGGSYEQYF. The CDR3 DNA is TGTGCCAGCAGCTCCACGGGGGGCTCCTACGAGCAGTACTTC.

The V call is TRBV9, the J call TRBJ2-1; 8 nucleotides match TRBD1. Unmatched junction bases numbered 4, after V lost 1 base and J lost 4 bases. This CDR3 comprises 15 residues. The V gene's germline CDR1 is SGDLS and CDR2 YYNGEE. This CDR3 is CASSVQGAGYNEQFF. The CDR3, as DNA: TGTGCCAGCAGCGTACAGGGGGCCGGGTACAATGAGCAGTTCTTC.

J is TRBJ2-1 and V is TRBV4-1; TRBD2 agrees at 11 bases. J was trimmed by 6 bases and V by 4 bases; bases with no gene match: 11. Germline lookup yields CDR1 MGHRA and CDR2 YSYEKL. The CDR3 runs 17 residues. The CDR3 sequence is CASSPSTGTSGFNEQFF. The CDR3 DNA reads TGCGCCAGCAGCCCTTCTACCGGGACTAGCGGATTCAATGAGCAGTTCTTC.